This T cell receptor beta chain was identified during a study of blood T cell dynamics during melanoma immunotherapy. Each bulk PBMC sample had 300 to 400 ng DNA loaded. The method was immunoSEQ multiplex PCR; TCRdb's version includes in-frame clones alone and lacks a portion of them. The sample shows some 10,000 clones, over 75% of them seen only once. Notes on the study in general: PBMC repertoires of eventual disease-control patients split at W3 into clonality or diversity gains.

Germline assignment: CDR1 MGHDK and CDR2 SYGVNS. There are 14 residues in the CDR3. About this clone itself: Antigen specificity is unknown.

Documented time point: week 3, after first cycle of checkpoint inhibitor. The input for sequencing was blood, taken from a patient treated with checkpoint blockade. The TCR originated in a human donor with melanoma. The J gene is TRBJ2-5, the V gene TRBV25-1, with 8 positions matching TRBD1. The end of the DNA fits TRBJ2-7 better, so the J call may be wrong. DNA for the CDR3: TGTGCCAGCAGTGTCCAGGGGGCCTCCTACGAGCAGTACTTC. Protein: CASSVQGASYEQYF.